This T cell receptor beta chain was recorded in a study of T-cell reconstitution after alpha-beta-depleted transplantation in children. In its sample, this clonotype was seen a few times. Library preparation (for TCRbeta) was performed with unique molecular identifiers. From the PCR reads, TCRdb called clonotypes with MiXCR, one entry per CDR3 protein. The top ten hold over 5.5% of the sample, which has 450,000 to 500,000 distinct CDR3 sequences, around 13% seen once. V gave up 0 bases and J gave up 2 bases, with 8 bases separating them. The germline V gene encodes CDR1 LGHNA and CDR2 YSLEER. The length of the CDR3 is 15 residues.

The chain is built from TRBV4-3 and TRBJ2-1; D is unresolved. Sequenced material: PBMCs from the stem cell graft donor, taken from the stem cell graft. The receptor comes from a human donor who donated a stem cell graft to a child with combined immunodeficiency. The CDR3 DNA reads as TGCGCCAGCAGCCAAGATATGCTAGCCTACAATGAGCAGTTCTTC. This encodes CASSQDMLAYNEQFF.